These 2 T cell receptor beta chains were sequenced from one sample in a study of identical twins. One entry per CDR3 protein results from TCRdb running MiXCR on the 5' RACE reads. The data show some 460,000 distinct CDR3 sequences, with approximately 14% seen just once and around 0.52% held by the top ten. These data also formed part of another study, on yellow fever vaccine responses in identical twins.

Sequenced material: CD4+ T cells sorted from blood. Receptors originate from a woman aged 18-29 years in good health.

The chain has TRBV12-3 or TRBV12-4 and TRBJ1-1; D not resolved. The V gene lost 0 bases and the J gene lost 7 bases, with 12 bases spanning the gap. This CDR3 is built from 14 residues. The CDR3 sequence: CASSLAGGAGEAFF. In DNA form, the CDR3 reads TGTGCCAGCAGTTTAGCGGGAGGCGCCGGTGAAGCTTTCTTT.

This chain uses TRBV12-3 or TRBV12-4 with TRBJ2-5, with a possible D match to TRBD1 (7 bases). The ends were cut back, 3 bases at V and 5 bases at J, with 16 bases in the middle. The CDR3 has 15 residues. The CDR3 DNA follows: TGTGCCAGCAGTTTTAGGACAGGAGGGAAGGAGACCCAGTACTTC. It codes for CASSFRTGGKETQYF.